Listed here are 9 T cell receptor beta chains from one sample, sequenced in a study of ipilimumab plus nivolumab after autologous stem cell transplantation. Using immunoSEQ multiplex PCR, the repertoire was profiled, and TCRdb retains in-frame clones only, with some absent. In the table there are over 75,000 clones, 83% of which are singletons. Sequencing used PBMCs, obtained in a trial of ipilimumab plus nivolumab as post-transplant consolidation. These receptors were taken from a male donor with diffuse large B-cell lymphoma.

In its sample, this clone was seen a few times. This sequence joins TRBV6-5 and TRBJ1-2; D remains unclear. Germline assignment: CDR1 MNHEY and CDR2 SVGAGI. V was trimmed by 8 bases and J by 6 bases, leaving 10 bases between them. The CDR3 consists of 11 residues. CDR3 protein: CASLSGHGYTF. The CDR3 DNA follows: TGTGCCAGCCTCAGTGGCCATGGCTACACCTTC.

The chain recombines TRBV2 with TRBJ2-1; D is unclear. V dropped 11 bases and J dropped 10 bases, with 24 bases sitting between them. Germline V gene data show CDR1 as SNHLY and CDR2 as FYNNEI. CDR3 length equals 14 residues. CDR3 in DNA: TGTGCCGGTGGGGTGGGCAGATCACCAGGCGAGCAGTTCTTC. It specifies CAGGVGRSPGEQFF.

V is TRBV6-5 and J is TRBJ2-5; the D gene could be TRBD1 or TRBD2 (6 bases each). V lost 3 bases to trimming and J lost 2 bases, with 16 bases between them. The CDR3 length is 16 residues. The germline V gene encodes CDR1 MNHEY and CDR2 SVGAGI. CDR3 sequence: CASSYQEPGAQETQYF. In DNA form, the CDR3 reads TGTGCCAGCAGTTATCAAGAACCGGGGGCACAAGAGACCCAGTACTTC.

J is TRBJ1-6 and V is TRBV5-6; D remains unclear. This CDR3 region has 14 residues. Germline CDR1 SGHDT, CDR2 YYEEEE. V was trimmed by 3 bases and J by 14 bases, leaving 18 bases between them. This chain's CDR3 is CASSSRPTMAALHF. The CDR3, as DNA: TGTGCCAGCAGCTCCCGACCTACTATGGCGGCCCTCCACTTT.

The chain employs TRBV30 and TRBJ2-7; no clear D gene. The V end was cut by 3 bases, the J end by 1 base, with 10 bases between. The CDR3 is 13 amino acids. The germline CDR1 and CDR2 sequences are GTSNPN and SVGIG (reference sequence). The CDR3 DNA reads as TGTGCCTGGAGGCAGGCCGGGTCCTACGAGCAGTACTTC. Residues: CAWRQAGSYEQYF.

The CDR3 nucleotides read TGTGCCAGCAGTTACGCCACGGCGAACACTGAAGCTTTCTTT. This translates into CASSYATANTEAFF. The chain links TRBV6-5 to TRBJ1-1; D remains unclear. This CDR3 comprises 14 residues. The V end lost 2 bases, the J end lost 1 base, and 8 bases lay between the germline ends. Germline V gives CDR1 MNHEY, CDR2 SVGAGI.

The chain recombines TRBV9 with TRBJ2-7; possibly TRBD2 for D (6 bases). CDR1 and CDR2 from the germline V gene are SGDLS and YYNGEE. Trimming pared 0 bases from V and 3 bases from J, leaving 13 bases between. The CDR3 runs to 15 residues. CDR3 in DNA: TGTGCCAGCAGCGTAGGTGGAGGGACCCTCTACGAGCAGTACTTC. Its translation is CASSVGGGTLYEQYF.

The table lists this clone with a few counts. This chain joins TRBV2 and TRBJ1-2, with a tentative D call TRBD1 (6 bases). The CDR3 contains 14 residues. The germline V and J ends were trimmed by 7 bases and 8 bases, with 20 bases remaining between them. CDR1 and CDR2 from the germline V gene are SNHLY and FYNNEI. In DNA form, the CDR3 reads TGTGCCAGCACTTCCGAGGGGGGTTTAGGCGGCTACACCTTC. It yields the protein CASTSEGGLGGYTF.

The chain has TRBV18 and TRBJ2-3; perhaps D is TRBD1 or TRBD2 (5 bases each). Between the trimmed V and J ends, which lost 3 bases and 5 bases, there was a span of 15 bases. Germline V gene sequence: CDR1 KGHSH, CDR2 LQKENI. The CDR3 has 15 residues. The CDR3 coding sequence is TGTGCCAGCTCACCCAGAGGGGATGGAGGAGATACGCAGTATTTT. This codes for CASSPRGDGGDTQYF.